Below are 24 T cell receptor beta chains sequenced from a single sample in a study of CD8 T cells in Susac syndrome. RNA totalling 0.5 to 1 ug underwent reverse transcription with random hexamers. One entry per CDR3 protein, called by TCRdb with MiXCR from the immunoSEQ multiplex PCR reads. The table includes around 80,000 distinct CDR3 sequences, 94% detected once. Sequenced sample: CD8+ T cells from PBMCs. The source of these receptors is a human donor with Susac syndrome.

The chain has TRBV6-1 and TRBJ1-1; D is undetermined. The CDR3 spans 12 residues. V was cut by 8 bases and J by 2 bases, with 9 bases left in between. Germline-derived CDR1 and CDR2 are MNHNS and SASEGT. The CDR3 loop is CASSVTNTEAFF. The CDR3 DNA sequence: TGTGCCAGCTCGGTCACCAACACTGAAGCTTTCTTT.

The chain has TRBV4-3 and TRBJ2-4; D gene ambiguous. V lost 0 bases to trimming and J lost 8 bases, with 11 bases between them. CDR1 LGHNA and CDR2 YSLEER come from the germline V gene. The CDR3 has 14 amino acids. This CDR3 reads CASSQESQVDIQYF. CDR3 nucleotide sequence: TGCGCCAGCAGCCAAGAGAGCCAGGTCGACATTCAGTACTTC.

This clonotype was counted a single time. The CDR3 here is CASSLQGTYNEQFF. CDR3 nucleotides: TGTGCCAGCAGTTTACAGGGAACCTACAATGAGCAGTTCTTC. The chain is built from TRBV12-3 or TRBV12-4 and TRBJ2-1; D may be TRBD1 (5 bases). The germline V and J ends were trimmed by 2 bases and 2 bases, with 7 bases remaining between them. The CDR3 is 14 residues long.

The V and J genes are TRBV29-1 and TRBJ1-1; D unresolved. The CDR3 spans 11 residues. V was clipped by 5 bases and J by 5 bases, with 9 bases between them. From germline, CDR1 is SQVTM and CDR2 ANQGSEA. The CDR3 region is CSVPGGTEAFF. The CDR3 DNA reads TGCAGCGTTCCGGGTGGTACTGAAGCTTTCTTT. The variable domain in full, with the rest retrieved from reference TRBV29-1 and TRBJ1-1, is SAVISQKPSRDICQRGTSLTIQCQVDSQVTMMFWYRQQPGQSLTLIATANQGSEATYESGFVIDKFPISRPNLTFSTLTVSNMSPEDSSIYLCSVPGGTEAFFGQGTRLTVV.

This clonotype has a handful of counts. This rearrangement joins TRBV6-5 to TRBJ2-7, with 7 bases fitting TRBD2. CDR3 length equals 15 residues. V was pared by 0 bases and J by 4 bases, with 6 bases of the junction left unmatched. Per the germline V gene, CDR1 is MNHEY and CDR2 is SVGAGI. The CDR3 sequence: CASSYSGGASYEQYF. For the CDR3, the DNA is TGTGCCAGCAGTTACTCGGGAGGGGCTTCGTACGAGCAGTACTTC.

V and J are TRBV10-3 and TRBJ2-1; D possibly corresponds to TRBD2 (5 bases). The CDR3 spans 12 residues. The germline V gene has CDR1 ENHRY and CDR2 SYGVKD. Trimming removed 5 bases at V and 6 bases at J, with 8 bases between. The chain's CDR3 is CAISPTSNEQFF. The CDR3 DNA reads as TGTGCCATCAGTCCAACTAGCAATGAGCAGTTCTTC.

This clonotype was seen only once. This chain joins TRBV7-9 and TRBJ1-2, with a possible D match to TRBD1 (6 bases). The germline V and J ends were trimmed by 3 bases and 0 bases, with 17 bases remaining between them. Per germline, CDR1 SEHNR and CDR2 FQNEAQ (reference sequence). CDR3 size: 17 residues. CDR3 sequence: CASSFPTGPEANYGYTF. The CDR3 DNA is TGTGCCAGCAGCTTCCCCACAGGGCCTGAAGCTAACTATGGCTACACCTTC.

The chain joins TRBV27 to TRBJ1-2; a weak D match, TRBD1 (5 bases). V shed 5 bases and J shed 3 bases, with 10 bases lying between them. The length of the CDR3 is 13 residues. From germline, CDR1 is MNHEY and CDR2 SMNVEV (reference sequence). In DNA, the CDR3 is TGTGCCAGCAGTCAGGGATCCCACTATGGCTACACCTTC. Residues: CASSQGSHYGYTF.

This chain joins TRBV12-3 or TRBV12-4 and TRBJ2-2; possibly TRBD1 for D (6 bases). Trimming cost V 1 base and J 3 bases, with 6 bases left between them. The CDR3 is 14 residues long. The chain's CDR3 is CASSLDRDTGELFF. CDR3 sequence (DNA): TGTGCCAGCAGTTTAGACAGGGACACCGGGGAGCTGTTTTTT.

This clonotype was found once. The CDR3, as DNA: TGTGCCAGCAGTTCAGGTAGCGGGGGGCTCAATGAGCAGTTCTTC. Residues: CASSSGSGGLNEQFF. V usage is TRBV27 and J usage is TRBJ2-1; 10 nucleotides agree with TRBD2. CDR3 size: 15 residues. Trimming removed 4 bases from V and 6 bases from J; junction bases left unmatched: 6. The germline gives CDR1 MNHEY, CDR2 SMNVEV (reference sequence).

The CDR3 nucleotides are TGTGCCAGCAGCCCCGCCCCAGACAGGGCCGAGCAGTACTTC. It yields the protein CASSPAPDRAEQYF. This rearrangement joins TRBV6-1 to TRBJ2-7, with TRBD1 matching over 7 bases. Germline V gives CDR1 MNHNS, CDR2 SASEGT. The CDR3 has 14 amino acids. After removal of 6 bases from V and 6 bases from J, the junction contained 11 bases not matched to a gene.

The chain carries TRBV13 and TRBJ1-2; no clear D. The CDR3 loop spans 14 amino acids. Looked up from germline, CDR1 is PRHDT and CDR2 is FYEKMQ (reference sequence). Trimming took 6 bases from V and 8 from J, leaving 19 bases between them. The DNA for the CDR3 is TGTGCCAGCAGGGTCAGCTTGGAAATGGAGGGCTACACCTTC. Residues: CASRVSLEMEGYTF. Using reference TRBV13 and TRBJ1-2 for the parts outside the CDR3, the full variable domain is AAGVIQSPRHLIKEKRETATLKCYPIPRHDTVYWYQQGPGQDPQFLISFYEKMQSDKGSIPDRFSAQQFSDYHSELNMSSLELGDSALYFCASRVSLEMEGYTFGSGTRLTVV.

This clonotype was recorded once. V and J are TRBV9 and TRBJ2-3; 9 positions match TRBD2. Trimming cost V 0 bases and J 0 bases; bases outside gene matches: 5. The CDR3 spans 17 residues. The germline V gene has CDR1 SGDLS and CDR2 YYNGEE. CDR3 sequence (DNA): TGTGCCAGCAGCGTAGGCGGGGGGGCCTCCAGCACAGATACGCAGTATTTT. It codes for CASSVGGGASSTDTQYF.

The chain carries TRBV10-3 and TRBJ1-5; D unclear. Germline V CDR1 and CDR2: ENHRY, SYGVKD. The CDR3 has 14 residues. Trimming removed 8 bases at V and 0 bases at J, with 11 bases between. For the CDR3, the DNA is TGTGCCATCGGCGAGGAACCTAGCAATCAGCCCCAGCATTTT. This gives the protein CAIGEEPSNQPQHF.

This chain uses TRBV7-8 with TRBJ2-1; D remains unclear. This CDR3 is built from 15 residues. V was pared by 0 bases and J by 0 bases, with 6 bases between. In germline, CDR1 is SGHVS, CDR2 FQNEAQ. The CDR3 bases are TGTGCCAGCAGCTTAGCCCCCCACTCCTACAATGAGCAGTTCTTC. This sequence encodes CASSLAPHSYNEQFF.

This chain connects TRBV3-1 to TRBJ2-7, with D possibly being TRBD1 or TRBD2 (5 bases each). The length of the CDR3 is 15 residues. V lost 3 bases and J 0 bases, leaving 12 bases between the germline ends. Germline V gene lookup returns CDR1 LGHDT and CDR2 YNNKEL (reference sequence). CDR3 in DNA: TGTGCCAGCAGCCAGGGGACCCTCAACTCCTACGAGCAGTACTTC. It is translated as CASSQGTLNSYEQYF.

This clonotype was recorded once. The chain carries TRBV30 and TRBJ2-1; D is ambiguous. The V gene's germline CDR1 is GTSNPN and CDR2 SVGIG (reference sequence). Trimming removed 2 bases from V and 6 bases from J, with 11 bases in between. CDR3 length equals 13 residues. The CDR3 nucleotides read TGTGCCTGGAGTAAGGGTCGAGCCAATGAGCAGTTCTTC. Its translation is CAWSKGRANEQFF. The full variable domain, its missing parts supplied by reference TRBV30 and TRBJ2-1, is SQTIHQWPATLVQPVGSPLSLECTVEGTSNPNLYWYRQAAGRGLQLLFYSVGIGQISSEVPQNLSASRPQDRQFILSSKKLLLSDSGFYLCAWSKGRANEQFFGPGTRLTVL.

This clonotype was seen a few times. V is TRBV5-5 and J is TRBJ1-6; no definite D call. V dropped 1 base and J dropped 8 bases, with 4 bases sitting between them. The germline V gene has CDR1 SGHKS and CDR2 YYEKEE (reference sequence). The CDR3 has 12 residues. The CDR3: CASSLPYSPLHF. The CDR3 nucleotides are TGTGCCAGCAGCTTGCCCTATTCACCCCTCCACTTT.

The V gene is TRBV6-5, the J gene TRBJ1-2; 11 nucleotides match TRBD1. J lost 7 bases, V lost 6 bases, and 4 bases had no gene match. The CDR3 is made up of 13 amino acids. CDR1 and CDR2 from the germline V gene are MNHEY and SVGAGI. This chain's CDR3 is CASRWTGGTGYTF. The CDR3 DNA sequence: TGTGCCAGCAGATGGACAGGGGGCACTGGCTACACCTTC.

This chain links TRBV7-6 with TRBJ1-6, with D perhaps TRBD1 (6 bases). CDR1 is SGHVS, CDR2 FNYEAQ, per germline. V shed 5 bases and J shed 7 bases, with 15 bases lying between them. CDR3 size: 15 residues. The CDR3, as DNA: TGTGCCAGCAGCCCTTGGGACACTTTAAATTCACCCCTCCACTTT. Translated, it gives CASSPWDTLNSPLHF.

V gene TRBV7-9 combines with J gene TRBJ2-3, with D maybe TRBD1 (5 bases). Germline lookup yields CDR1 SEHNR and CDR2 FQNEAQ (reference sequence). The V end lost 1 base, the J end lost 1 base, and 6 bases lay between the germline ends. The CDR3 contains 14 residues. The CDR3 DNA sequence: TGTGCCAGCAGCTTAGTACAGGGCACAGATACGCAGTATTTT. Its translation: CASSLVQGTDTQYF.

The chain links TRBV6-6 to TRBJ2-7, with a possible D match to TRBD2 (7 bases). Trimming removed 0 bases from V and 4 bases from J, with 16 bases in between. CDR3 size: 16 residues. The germline gives CDR1 MNHNY, CDR2 SVGAGI (reference sequence). The CDR3 DNA follows: TGTGCCAGCAGTTACTCCCGGGACACCGGGGGGTACGAGCAGTACTTC. Its protein product is CASSYSRDTGGYEQYF.

V usage is TRBV4-1 and J usage is TRBJ2-7; D is unresolved. The CDR3 loop spans 15 amino acids. V lost 5 bases to trimming and J lost 5 bases, with 19 bases between them. Germline V lookup: CDR1 MGHRA, CDR2 YSYEKL. The CDR3, as DNA: TGCGCCAGCAGCAGGGCCGACACCCCTCTCAACGAGCAGTACTTC. The encoded protein is CASSRADTPLNEQYF.

V usage is TRBV5-1 and J usage is TRBJ2-1; D is possibly TRBD1 (6 bases). Germline V gene data show CDR1 as SGHRS and CDR2 as YFSETQ. Trimming removed 4 bases at V and 0 bases at J, with 11 bases between. The CDR3 runs 15 residues. CDR3 in amino acids: CASSTPRGSYNEQFF. The CDR3 nucleotides are TGCGCCAGCAGCACTCCCAGGGGCTCCTACAATGAGCAGTTCTTC.